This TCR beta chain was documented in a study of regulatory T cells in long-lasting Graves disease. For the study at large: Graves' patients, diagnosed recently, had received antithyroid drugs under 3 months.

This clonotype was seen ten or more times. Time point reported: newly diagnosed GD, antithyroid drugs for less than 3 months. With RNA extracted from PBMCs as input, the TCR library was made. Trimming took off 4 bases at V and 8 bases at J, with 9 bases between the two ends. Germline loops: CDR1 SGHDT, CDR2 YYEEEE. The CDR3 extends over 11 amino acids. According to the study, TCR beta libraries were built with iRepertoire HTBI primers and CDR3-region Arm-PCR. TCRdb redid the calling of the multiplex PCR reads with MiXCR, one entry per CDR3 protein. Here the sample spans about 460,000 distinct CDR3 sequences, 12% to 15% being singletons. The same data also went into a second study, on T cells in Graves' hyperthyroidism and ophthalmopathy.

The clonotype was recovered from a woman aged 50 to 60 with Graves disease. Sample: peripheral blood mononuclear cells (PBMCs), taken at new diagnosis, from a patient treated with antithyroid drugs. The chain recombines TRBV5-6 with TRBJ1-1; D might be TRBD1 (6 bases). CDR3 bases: TGTGCCAGCAGCCGGGGGGCAGAAGCTTTCTTT. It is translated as CASSRGAEAFF.